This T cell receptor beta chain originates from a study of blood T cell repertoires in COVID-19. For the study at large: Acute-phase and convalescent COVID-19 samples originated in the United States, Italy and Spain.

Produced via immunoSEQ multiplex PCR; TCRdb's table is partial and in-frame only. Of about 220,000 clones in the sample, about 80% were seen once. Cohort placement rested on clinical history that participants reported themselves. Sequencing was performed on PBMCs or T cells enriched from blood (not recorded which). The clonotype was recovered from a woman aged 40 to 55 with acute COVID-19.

CDR3 region: CASRQGTHTEAFF. The CDR3 bases are TGTGCCAGTAGACAGGGGACCCACACTGAAGCTTTCTTT. The genes are TRBV19 and TRBJ1-1; 7 bases match TRBD1. V dropped 6 bases and J dropped 3; count of bases not matched to a gene: 4. CDR1 LNHDA and CDR2 SQIVND come from the germline V gene (reference sequence). The CDR3 loop spans 13 amino acids. The full variable domain, completed using reference TRBV19 and TRBJ1-1, is DGGITQSPKYLFRKEGQNVTLSCEQNLNHDAMYWYRQDPGQGLRLIYYSQIVNDFQKGDIAEGYSVSREKKESFPLTVTSAQKNPTAFYLCASRQGTHTEAFFGQGTRLTVV.